Below, one T cell receptor beta chain is given with its context. What it recognizes is unknown. A much larger clone differs by one base, so this may be a read error. The conserved final phenylalanine or tryptophan is absent from the CDR3, which likely points to a read error. The authors built bulk TCR libraries by previously described methods with listed TCR primers. TCRdb processed the PCR reads anew with MiXCR; each CDR3 protein has one entry. The sample lists about 500,000 distinct CDR3 sequences; 25% were seen once. This sample is drawn from a study of molecular identifiers for immune sequencing clone quantification. Study as a whole: RNA from roughly 21,000 or 96,000 naive CD8 cells was split five ways in replicates, with four sequenced.

Naive CD8 T cells underwent sorting with the CD8+CD4-CCR7+CD45RA+ definition. Study conclusions and caveats: Highly expanded clone sizes could be underestimated by identical TCR molecules that share a barcode.

Material: naive CD8+ T cells from blood, with Jurkat cell RNA spiked in. Subset in this sample: FACS-sorted CD8+CD4-CCR7+CD45RA+ naive T cells. This TCR was sampled from a human donor in good health. Some libraries in this study had Jurkat cell RNA spiked in.

CDR3 DNA: TGTGCCAGCAGACAGGAGTACCAAGAGACCCAGTACCTC. Amino acid sequence: CASRQEYQETQYL. The chain employs TRBV6-5 and TRBJ2-5; TRBD1 is a possible D gene (5 bases). Germline CDR1 reads MNHEY; CDR2 reads SVGAGI. The CDR3 is made up of 13 amino acids. Trimming cost V 6 bases and J 0 bases, with 8 bases left between them.